A single T cell receptor beta chain is shown here with its context. The authors' processing: By means of reference gene primer amplification, nucleated cell counts were estimated. Measured with immunoSEQ multiplex PCR; TCRdb has only the in-frame clones, and not every one. V, J and clone size were drawn from that table, and D and trimming were deduced from the DNA. The sample has 140,000 or so clones; 60% to 85% are singletons. The CDR3 has 15 residues. Germline CDR1 SGHAT, CDR2 FQNNGV. V was trimmed by 3 bases and J by 2 bases, leaving 13 bases between them. This sample is part of a study of blood T cell repertoires in COVID-19. Study summary: The analysed material was cDNA or gDNA that came from T cells, B-cell-depleted T cells, or PBMCs.

The specimen was peripheral blood. The J gene is TRBJ1-1, the V gene TRBV11-2; perhaps TRBD1 as D (6 bases). The receptor was derived from a man in his fifties with acute or convalescent COVID-19. CDR3 in DNA: TGTGCCAGCAGCTTCGGGGGGGCGGGTAACACTGAAGCTTTCTTT. The encoded protein is CASSFGGAGNTEAFF.